The 19 T cell receptor beta chains below were found in one sample sequenced in a study of graft-versus-host responses after intestinal transplantation. Assay: immunoSEQ multiplex PCR; the TCRdb copy retains only in-frame clones and omits some. The sample shows tens of thousands of clones, 91% of them seen only once. These receptors have no known antigen. This sample comprised unstimulated CD8+ T cells sorted from spleen or lymph node cells, obtained before intestinal transplant. Source of these receptors: a human donor who received an intestinal transplant.

The chain is built from TRBV4-3 and TRBJ2-7; 7 bases are a match to TRBD1. The ends lost 0 bases at V and 1 base at J; junction bases unmatched: 3. This CDR3 has 15 residues. Per germline, CDR1 LGHNA and CDR2 YSLEER. The CDR3 sequence: CASSQETGISYEQYF. Here the CDR3 DNA reads TGCGCCAGCAGCCAAGAGACAGGGATATCCTACGAGCAGTACTTC.

This clone showed up just once. The rearrangement joins TRBV4-1 to TRBJ2-3; 11 bases match TRBD1. The germline gives CDR1 MGHRA, CDR2 YSYEKL. The CDR3 runs 16 residues. With 6 bases clipped from V and 2 bases from J, the junction kept 7 bases outside the gene matches. CDR3 DNA sequence: TGCGCCAGCAGTCCCCGGGACAGGGGGTTCACAGATACGCAGTATTTT. It yields the protein CASSPRDRGFTDTQYF.

This rearrangement joins TRBV4-1 to TRBJ1-2; possibly TRBD1 for D (5 bases). Looked up from germline, CDR1 is MGHRA and CDR2 is YSYEKL. The CDR3 extends over 15 amino acids. V lost 1 base and J lost 6, with 15 bases in between. The CDR3 region has the DNA TGCGCCAGCAGCCAAGTAGACAGCTCGGTCCATGGCTACACCTTC. Protein sequence: CASSQVDSSVHGYTF.

The chain uses TRBV4-1 and TRBJ1-1; D possibly corresponds to TRBD1 (5 bases). Trimming left V 0 bases short and J 3 bases short, with 8 bases between. The CDR3 runs 14 residues. CDR1 and CDR2 (germline): MGHRA, YSYEKL. The CDR3 DNA sequence: TGCGCCAGCAGCCAAGACTCGGGGGACACTGAAGCTTTCTTT. It codes for CASSQDSGDTEAFF.

J is TRBJ2-1 and V is TRBV27, with D possibly being TRBD2 (6 bases). Per germline, CDR1 MNHEY and CDR2 SMNVEV (reference sequence). The CDR3 length is 15 residues. V lost 3 bases and J 2 bases, leaving 11 bases between the germline ends. For the CDR3, the DNA is TGTGCCAGCAGTTTGTTGAGCGGGCCCTACAATGAGCAGTTCTTC. Protein sequence: CASSLLSGPYNEQFF.

The chain uses TRBV14 and TRBJ2-5; 10 bases line up with TRBD2. The CDR3 spans 16 residues. CDR1 is SGHDN and CDR2 is FVKESK in the germline V gene. With 0 bases clipped from V and 5 bases from J, the junction kept 6 bases outside the gene matches. Written as DNA, the CDR3 is TGTGCCAGCAGCCAAGATCTAGCGGGAGCAGATGAGACCCAGTACTTC. Residues: CASSQDLAGADETQYF.

This chain joins TRBV19 and TRBJ2-2; maybe TRBD2 (5 bases). Germline V gives CDR1 LNHDA, CDR2 SQIVND (reference sequence). V was cut by 1 base and J by 11 bases, with 14 bases left in between. The CDR3 runs to 14 residues. The CDR3: CASSIGPTTGELFF. In nucleotides, the CDR3 is TGTGCCAGTAGTATAGGACCCACTACGGGAGAGCTGTTTTTT.

The chain is built from TRBV11-2 and TRBJ2-7, with D possibly matching TRBD2 (6 bases). Trimming removed 4 bases from V and 5 bases from J, with 18 bases in between. The CDR3 loop spans 15 amino acids. Looked up from germline, CDR1 is SGHAT and CDR2 is FQNNGV. The CDR3 sequence: CASSSPTSTFNEQYF. Here the CDR3 DNA reads TGTGCCAGCAGCTCCCCGACTAGTACATTCAACGAGCAGTACTTC.

This rearrangement joins TRBV7-9 to TRBJ2-3; 10 nucleotides agree with TRBD1. The V gene end was trimmed by 2 bases and the J gene end by 4 bases; junction bases not matched to a gene: 9. The CDR3 runs to 17 residues. Germline CDR1 SEHNR, CDR2 FQNEAQ (reference sequence). The CDR3 DNA reads as TGTGCCAGCAGCTTACCCGGGACAGGGGAGGGTTCAGATACGCAGTATTTT. This translates into CASSLPGTGEGSDTQYF.

This sequence joins TRBV7-3 and TRBJ2-1; D is unresolved. The germline V gene has CDR1 SGHTA and CDR2 FQGTGA. CDR3 length: 13 amino acids. V dropped 2 bases and J dropped 9 bases, with 11 bases sitting between them. The CDR3: CASSLEVDSEQFF. CDR3 nucleotide sequence: TGTGCCAGCAGCTTAGAGGTAGATAGTGAGCAGTTCTTC.

J is TRBJ2-7 and V is TRBV14; TRBD1 might be the D (5 bases). Germline V gives CDR1 SGHDN, CDR2 FVKESK. The ends were cut back, 0 bases at V and 4 bases at J, with 10 bases in the middle. This CDR3 is built from 14 residues. The CDR3 sequence: CASSQEAGPYEQYF. The CDR3 DNA follows: TGTGCCAGCAGCCAAGAAGCAGGGCCTTACGAGCAGTACTTC. Together with reference TRBV14 and TRBJ2-7, the CDR3 gives the full variable domain: EAGVTQFPSHSVIEKGQTVTLRCDPISGHDNLYWYRRVMGKEIKFLLHFVKESKQDESGMPNNRFLAERTGGTYSTLKVQPAELEDSGVYFCASSQEAGPYEQYFGPGTRLTVT.

The chain employs TRBV27 and TRBJ1-2, with TRBD1 matching 9 bases. The CDR3 runs to 16 residues. CDR1 and CDR2 (germline): MNHEY, SMNVEV (reference sequence). J gave up 2 bases and V 4 bases, and 8 bases lay outside the gene matches. The CDR3 DNA reads as TGTGCCAGCAGTTCTGGGACAGGGTATAGGAACTATGGCTACACCTTC. Residues: CASSSGTGYRNYGYTF.

The chain links TRBV9 to TRBJ2-1; no clear D. Trimming removed 4 bases at V and 3 bases at J, with 8 bases between. CDR1 is SGDLS and CDR2 is YYNGEE in the germline V gene. This CDR3 spans 13 amino acids. The CDR3 loop is CASSIAHYNEQFF. The DNA of the CDR3 is TGTGCCAGCAGCATTGCACACTACAATGAGCAGTTCTTC.

The chain uses TRBV30 and TRBJ2-2; the match to TRBD1 covers 7 bases. The CDR3 totals 11 residues. V lost 6 bases and J lost 6; bases outside the gene matches: 1. In germline, CDR1 is GTSNPN, CDR2 SVGIG (reference sequence). The DNA for the CDR3 is TGTGCCTGCACAGGGGCCGGGGAGCTGTTTTTT. Translating gives CACTGAGELFF.

V is TRBV6-5 and J is TRBJ2-3; 7 bases are shared with TRBD2. The germline CDR1 and CDR2 sequences are MNHEY and SVGAGI. The CDR3 is made up of 14 amino acids. With 3 bases clipped from V and 0 bases from J, the junction kept 0 bases outside the gene matches. CDR3 sequence (DNA): TGTGCCAGCAGTTATAGCGGGAGCACAGATACGCAGTATTTT. Translation: CASSYSGSTDTQYF.

This clone was detected only a few times. The chain couples TRBV30 to TRBJ1-1; TRBD1 matches at 7 bases. CDR3 length: 15 amino acids. From germline, CDR1 is GTSNPN and CDR2 SVGIG (reference sequence). Trimming cost V 0 bases and J 7 bases; bases outside gene matches: 11. The CDR3 region is CAWSVRPDRVGEAFF. CDR3 in DNA: TGTGCCTGGAGTGTAAGGCCTGACAGGGTGGGTGAAGCTTTCTTT.

This clone was picked up one time. V and J are TRBV27 and TRBJ1-5, with D perhaps matching TRBD1 (6 bases). The germline V and J ends were trimmed by 5 bases and 6 bases, with 11 bases remaining between them. The CDR3 extends over 13 amino acids. Germline CDR1 and CDR2: MNHEY and SMNVEV (reference sequence). CDR3 DNA sequence: TGTGCCAGCAGTAGAGGGGGGGGTCAGCCCCAGCATTTT. Its protein is CASSRGGGQPQHF.

The chain links TRBV6-1 to TRBJ1-1; D is ambiguous. CDR1 and CDR2 from the germline V gene are MNHNS and SASEGT. The CDR3 is made up of 15 amino acids. The germline V and J ends were trimmed by 7 bases and 1 base, with 16 bases remaining between them. CDR3 DNA: TGTGCCAGCACCCCCGTCGGTCCCCCGAACACTGAAGCTTTCTTT. As protein: CASTPVGPPNTEAFF.

The chain employs TRBV5-6 and TRBJ2-7; 11 bases align to TRBD2. CDR3 size: 16 residues. In germline, CDR1 is SGHDT, CDR2 YYEEEE. The ends lost 0 bases at V and 7 bases at J; junction bases unmatched: 9. In nucleotides, the CDR3 is TGTGCCAGCAGCTTGGAAGGGACTAGCGGCGGTCGGGAGCAGTACTTC. It yields the protein CASSLEGTSGGREQYF.